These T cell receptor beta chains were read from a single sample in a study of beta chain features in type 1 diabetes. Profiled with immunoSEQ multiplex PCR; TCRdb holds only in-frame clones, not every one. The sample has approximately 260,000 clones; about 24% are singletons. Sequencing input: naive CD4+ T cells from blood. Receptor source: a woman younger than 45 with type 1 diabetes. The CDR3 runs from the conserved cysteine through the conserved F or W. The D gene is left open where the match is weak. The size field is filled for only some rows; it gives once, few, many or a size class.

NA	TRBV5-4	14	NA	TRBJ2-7	CASSFGGRDYEQYF	TGTGCCAGCAGCTTTGGTGGGAGAGACTACGAGCAGTACTTC
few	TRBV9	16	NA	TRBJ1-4	CASSVGAGRGIEKLFF	TGTGCCAGCAGCGTAGGGGCGGGAAGGGGAATAGAAAAACTGTTTTTT
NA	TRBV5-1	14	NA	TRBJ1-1	CASSSRGMNTEAFF	TGCGCCAGCAGCAGTCGGGGGATGAACACTGAAGCTTTCTTT
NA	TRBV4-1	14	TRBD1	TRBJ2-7	CASNRDRGSYEQYF	TGCGCCAGCAACCGGGACAGGGGATCCTACGAGCAGTACTTC
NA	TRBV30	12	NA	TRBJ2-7	CAWSAQGYEQYF	TGTGCCTGGAGTGCCCAGGGGTACGAGCAGTACTTC
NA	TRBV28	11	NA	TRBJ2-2	CASSLYQGLFF	TGTGCCAGCAGTTTATATCAGGGTCTGTTTTTT
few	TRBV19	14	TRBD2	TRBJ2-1	CASSIPGLYNEQFF	TGTGCCAGTAGTATCCCGGGACTATACAATGAGCAGTTCTTC
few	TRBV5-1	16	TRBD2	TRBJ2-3	CASSPGLAASTDTQYF	TGCGCCAGCAGCCCGGGACTAGCGGCTAGCACAGATACGCAGTATTTT
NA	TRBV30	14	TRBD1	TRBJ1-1	CAWIYGTGNTEAFF	TGTGCCTGGATCTATGGGACAGGGAACACTGAAGCTTTCTTT
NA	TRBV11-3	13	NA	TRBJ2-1	CASSLERAYEQFF	TGTGCCAGCAGCTTAGAGCGGGCGTATGAGCAGTTCTTC
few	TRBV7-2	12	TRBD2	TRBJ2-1	CASSARTSEQFF	TGTGCCAGCAGCGCGCGGACTAGCGAGCAGTTCTTC
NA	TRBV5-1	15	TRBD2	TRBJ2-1	CASSPGLGSYNEQFF	TGCGCCAGCAGCCCGGGACTAGGGAGCTACAATGAGCAGTTCTTC
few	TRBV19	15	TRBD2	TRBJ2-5	CASSILLAGGETQYF	TGTGCCAGTAGTATACTGCTAGCGGGAGGAGAGACCCAGTACTTC
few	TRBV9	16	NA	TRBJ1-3	CASSSSPGADGNTIYF	TGTGCCAGCAGCTCCAGCCCCGGAGCAGATGGAAACACCATATATTTT
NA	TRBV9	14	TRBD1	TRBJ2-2	CASSPGQGTGELFF	TGTGCCAGCAGCCCCGGACAGGGAACCGGGGAGCTGTTTTTT
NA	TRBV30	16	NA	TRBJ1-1	CAWTLGGRGWKAEAFF	TGTGCCTGGACCCTCGGGGGGCGCGGTTGGAAGGCCGAAGCTTTCTTT
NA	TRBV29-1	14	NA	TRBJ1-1	CSVGRVGVNTEAFF	TGCAGCGTTGGAAGGGTAGGGGTGAACACTGAAGCTTTCTTT
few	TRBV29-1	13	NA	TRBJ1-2	CSVAITVADGYTF	TGCAGCGTTGCGATCACAGTCGCAGATGGCTACACCTTC
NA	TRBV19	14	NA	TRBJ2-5	CASSWANPTRTQYF	TGTGCCAGTAGTTGGGCGAACCCCACCCGGACCCAGTACTTC
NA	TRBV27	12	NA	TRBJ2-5	CASSSNQETQYF	TGTGCCAGCAGTTCAAACCAAGAGACCCAGTACTTC
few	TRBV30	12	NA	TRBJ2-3	CAWKSFTDTQYF	TGTGCCTGGAAAAGCTTCACAGATACGCAGTATTTT
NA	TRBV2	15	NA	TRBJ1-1	CASFGQGTIATEAFF	TGTGCCAGCTTCGGGCAGGGGACCATCGCCACTGAAGCTTTCTTT
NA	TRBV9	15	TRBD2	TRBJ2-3	CASSVLAGLTDTQYF	TGTGCCAGCAGCGTTTTAGCGGGGCTCACAGATACGCAGTATTTT
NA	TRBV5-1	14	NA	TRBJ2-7	CASSLSRVNYEQYF	TGCGCCAGCAGCTTGTCACGGGTAAACTACGAGCAGTACTTC
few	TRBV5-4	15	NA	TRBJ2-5	CASSLFHYPEETQYF	TGTGCCAGCAGCTTGTTCCACTACCCCGAGGAGACCCAGTACTTC
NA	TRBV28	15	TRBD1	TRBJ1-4	CASSPPGQGREKLFF	TGTGCCAGCAGTCCCCCGGGACAGGGAAGGGAAAAACTGTTTTTT
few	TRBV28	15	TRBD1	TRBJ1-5	CASSPAGQLNQPQHF	TGTGCCAGCAGTCCCGCGGGACAGCTAAATCAGCCCCAGCATTTT
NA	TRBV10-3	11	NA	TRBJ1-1	CAISAGTEAFF	TGTGCCATCAGCGCAGGGACTGAAGCTTTCTTT
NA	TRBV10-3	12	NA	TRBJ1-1	CAISRENTEAFF	TGTGCCATCAGTCGCGAGAACACTGAAGCTTTCTTT
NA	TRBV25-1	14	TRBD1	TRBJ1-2	CASSGTGDNYGYTF	TGTGCCAGCAGTGGTACAGGGGACAACTATGGCTACACCTTC
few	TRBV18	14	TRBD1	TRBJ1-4	CASSPDRVEEKLFF	TGTGCCAGCTCACCGGACAGGGTGGAGGAAAAACTGTTTTTT
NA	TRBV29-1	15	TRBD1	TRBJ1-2	CSVRTGGPQFYGYTF	TGCAGCGTTAGGACAGGGGGCCCTCAGTTTTATGGCTACACCTTC
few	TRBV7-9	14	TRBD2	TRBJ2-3	CASSSSGVTDTQYF	TGTGCCAGCAGCTCTAGCGGGGTCACAGATACGCAGTATTTT
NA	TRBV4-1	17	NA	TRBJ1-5	CASSPGEGRALYQPQHF	TGCGCCAGCAGCCCAGGGGAGGGCAGGGCCCTCTATCAGCCCCAGCATTTT
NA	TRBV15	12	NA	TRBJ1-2	CATSRDRSTCTF	TGTGCCACCAGCAGAGATCGGTCGACTTGCACCTTC
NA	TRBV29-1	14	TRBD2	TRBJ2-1	CSGGTGLALNEQFF	TGCAGCGGGGGGACGGGACTAGCCCTCAATGAGCAGTTCTTC
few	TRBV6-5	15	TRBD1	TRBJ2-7	CASARARDRGYEQYF	TGTGCCAGCGCCCGCGCCCGGGACAGGGGCTACGAGCAGTACTTC
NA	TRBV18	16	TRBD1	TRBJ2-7	CASSSGQGLGSYEQYF	TGTGCCAGCTCAAGCGGACAGGGCCTTGGATCCTACGAGCAGTACTTC
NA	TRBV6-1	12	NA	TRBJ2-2	CASSLNTGELFF	TGTGCCAGCAGCCTTAACACCGGGGAGCTGTTTTTT
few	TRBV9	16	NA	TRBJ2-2	CASSPLGGTPTGELFF	TGTGCCAGCAGCCCGCTTGGGGGGACGCCGACCGGGGAGCTGTTTTTT